The rows below give T cell receptor beta chains drawn from one sample of a study of CD8 T cells in ankylosing spondylitis. A single record per CDR3 protein comes from TCRdb applying MiXCR to the 5' RACE reads. Of 500,000 to 550,000 distinct CDR3 sequences in the sample, roughly 13% were seen once. The sequencing sample was made of blood, either unsorted or a sorted T cell fraction (not recorded which). Receptors originate from a male donor with ankylosing spondylitis. Both conserved end residues are part of each CDR3. D genes are given only for firm matches. Some rows mark clone size as missing; the rest say once, few, many or name a class of expanded clone.

d_gene: .; abundance: .; v_gene: TRBV5-8; j_gene: TRBJ2-3; CDR3nt: TGTGCCAGCAGCTCCCGGACAGGGAGGGGCACAGATACGCAGTATTTT; CDR3aa: CASSSRTGRGTDTQYF
d_gene: TRBD2; abundance: few; v_gene: TRBV4-1; j_gene: TRBJ2-1; CDR3nt: TGCGCCAGCAGCCAACCGGGAGGCTTCGATGAGCAGTTCTTC; CDR3aa: CASSQPGGFDEQFF
d_gene: TRBD2; abundance: few; v_gene: TRBV20-1; j_gene: TRBJ2-1; CDR3nt: TGCAGTGCTAGAGATCGGGGGGAGTACTACAATGAGCAGTTCTTC; CDR3aa: CSARDRGEYYNEQFF
d_gene: TRBD2; abundance: .; v_gene: TRBV29-1; j_gene: TRBJ2-1; CDR3nt: TGCAGCGCTAGAGCGGGGATCTCCTACAATGAGCAGTTCTTC; CDR3aa: CSARAGISYNEQFF
d_gene: TRBD2; abundance: few; v_gene: TRBV24-1; j_gene: TRBJ2-1; CDR3nt: TGTGCCACCAGTGATTTGCGGCGGGAGGGCCGGGACAATGAGCAGTTCTTC; CDR3aa: CATSDLRREGRDNEQFF
d_gene: .; abundance: few; v_gene: TRBV27; j_gene: TRBJ2-2; CDR3nt: TGTGCCAGCACCTCCTTGGGAAGAAACACCGGGGAGCTGTTTTTT; CDR3aa: CASTSLGRNTGELFF
d_gene: TRBD2; abundance: few; v_gene: TRBV11-2; j_gene: TRBJ2-3; CDR3nt: TGTGCCAGCAGCTTGCGACTAGCGGACCGCACAGATACGCAGTATTTT; CDR3aa: CASSLRLADRTDTQYF
d_gene: .; abundance: few; v_gene: TRBV20-1; j_gene: TRBJ1-2; CDR3nt: TGCAGTGCTAGGGGCGGGGAAAAGAACTATGGCTACACCTTC; CDR3aa: CSARGGEKNYGYTF
d_gene: .; abundance: few; v_gene: TRBV12-3/TRBV12-4; j_gene: TRBJ1-1; CDR3nt: TGTGCCAGCATCCCCGGGGGGGTAAGGACTGAAGCTTTCTTT; CDR3aa: CASIPGGVRTEAFF
d_gene: TRBD1; abundance: .; v_gene: TRBV18; j_gene: TRBJ2-2; CDR3nt: TGTGCCAGCTCATCGACAGGGGGCTACACCGGGGAGCTGTTTTTT; CDR3aa: CASSSTGGYTGELFF
d_gene: TRBD1; abundance: .; v_gene: TRBV4-1; j_gene: TRBJ1-3; CDR3nt: TGCGCCAGCAGCCGAGGGACAGGCGTTGGAAACACCATATATTTT; CDR3aa: CASSRGTGVGNTIYF
d_gene: .; abundance: few; v_gene: TRBV29-1; j_gene: TRBJ1-2; CDR3nt: TGCAGCGTTGAGGGACGCATGCGGAACTATGGCTACACCTTC; CDR3aa: CSVEGRMRNYGYTF
d_gene: .; abundance: few; v_gene: TRBV7-8; j_gene: TRBJ1-2; CDR3nt: TGTGCCAGCAGCTTAGGCCCTCACGCCTATGCGGACACCTTC; CDR3aa: CASSLGPHAYADTF
d_gene: .; abundance: .; v_gene: TRBV2; j_gene: TRBJ2-3; CDR3nt: TGTGCCAGCGAGGACCTAGCAGATGGCACAGATACGCAGTATTTT; CDR3aa: CASEDLADGTDTQYF
d_gene: .; abundance: once; v_gene: TRBV5-1; j_gene: TRBJ2-5; CDR3nt: TGCGCCAGCAGCTGGGGGCCTTCTGGCGGCCAAGAGACCCAGTACTTC; CDR3aa: CASSWGPSGGQETQYF
d_gene: .; abundance: .; v_gene: TRBV6-5; j_gene: TRBJ2-1; CDR3nt: TGTGCCAGCAGTTACTCGACCGGTCTAGTCTATGAGCAGTTCTTC; CDR3aa: CASSYSTGLVYEQFF
d_gene: .; abundance: .; v_gene: TRBV2; j_gene: TRBJ2-1; CDR3nt: TGTGCCAGCAGTGGGGGCAGATTATACAATGAGCAGTTCTTC; CDR3aa: CASSGGRLYNEQFF
d_gene: .; abundance: few; v_gene: TRBV9; j_gene: TRBJ1-1; CDR3nt: TGTGCCAGCAGCGTAGAAGGAGTTGAAGCTTTCTTT; CDR3aa: CASSVEGVEAFF
d_gene: TRBD2; abundance: many; v_gene: TRBV5-6; j_gene: TRBJ2-1; CDR3nt: TGTGCCAGCAGCTTTGTTGGGGCTGACGGGAGGCTATACAATGAGCAGTTCTTC; CDR3aa: CASSFVGADGRLYNEQFF
d_gene: .; abundance: .; v_gene: TRBV12-3/TRBV12-4; j_gene: TRBJ1-5; CDR3nt: TGTGCCAGCAGTTTTGAGAACAGGGCCAATCAGCCCCAGCATTTT; CDR3aa: CASSFENRANQPQHF
d_gene: TRBD1; abundance: few; v_gene: TRBV29-1; j_gene: TRBJ2-3; CDR3nt: TGCAGCCTTCTGCTACTACAGGGGGGCACAGATACGCAGTATTTT; CDR3aa: CSLLLLQGGTDTQYF
d_gene: TRBD1; abundance: .; v_gene: TRBV20-1; j_gene: TRBJ1-1; CDR3nt: TGCAGTGCTAATGGACAGGGAGACACTGAAGCTTTCTTT; CDR3aa: CSANGQGDTEAFF
d_gene: .; abundance: many; v_gene: TRBV3-1; j_gene: TRBJ1-5; CDR3nt: TGTGCCAGCAGCCAAGATTCCCATAGCAATCAGCCCCAGCATTTT; CDR3aa: CASSQDSHSNQPQHF
d_gene: TRBD2; abundance: few; v_gene: TRBV4-2; j_gene: TRBJ2-3; CDR3nt: TGTGCCAGCAGCCAAGAAGAGCTAGCGGGAGAGGACGATACGCAGTATTTT; CDR3aa: CASSQEELAGEDDTQYF
d_gene: .; abundance: .; v_gene: TRBV4-1; j_gene: TRBJ2-3; CDR3nt: TGCGCCAGCAGCCAAGGGACTAGCACAGATACGCAGTATTTT; CDR3aa: CASSQGTSTDTQYF
d_gene: TRBD1; abundance: many; v_gene: TRBV7-9; j_gene: TRBJ1-2; CDR3nt: TGTGCCAGCAGCTTAGCGATTGCAGGGGGTTATGGCTACACCTTC; CDR3aa: CASSLAIAGGYGYTF
d_gene: .; abundance: few; v_gene: TRBV20-1; j_gene: TRBJ2-2; CDR3nt: TGCAGTGCTAGTCCCGGGACACTAAACACCGGGGAGCTGTTTTTT; CDR3aa: CSASPGTLNTGELFF
d_gene: .; abundance: few; v_gene: TRBV27; j_gene: TRBJ2-7; CDR3nt: TGTGCCAGCAGTCCATCAATGGGGGTTGTCTCCTACGAGCAGTACTTC; CDR3aa: CASSPSMGVVSYEQYF
d_gene: TRBD1; abundance: few; v_gene: TRBV29-1; j_gene: TRBJ2-5; CDR3nt: TGCAGCGTTCAGAACAGGGAGAGACAGGGGTTGCGGGCAGAGACCCAGTACTTC; CDR3aa: CSVQNRERQGLRAETQYF
d_gene: .; abundance: few; v_gene: TRBV2; j_gene: TRBJ2-1; CDR3nt: TGTGCCAGCAGTGAGCGTGGGGGGTGGGAGCAGTTCTTC; CDR3aa: CASSERGGWEQFF
d_gene: TRBD2; abundance: few; v_gene: TRBV4-1; j_gene: TRBJ2-3; CDR3nt: TGCGCCAGCAGCCAAGAAAAGCGGGGACCAGATACGCAGTATTTT; CDR3aa: CASSQEKRGPDTQYF
d_gene: .; abundance: few; v_gene: TRBV12-3/TRBV12-4; j_gene: TRBJ2-2; CDR3nt: TGTGCCAGCAGTTTAGGGGCAGGGGGGATCAACACCGGGGAGCTGTTTTTT; CDR3aa: CASSLGAGGINTGELFF
d_gene: .; abundance: many; v_gene: TRBV27; j_gene: TRBJ1-1; CDR3nt: TGTGCCAGCAGTTTAGGGAGTCCTGGTGTCACAGAAGCTTTCTTT; CDR3aa: CASSLGSPGVTEAFF
d_gene: .; abundance: .; v_gene: TRBV12-3/TRBV12-4; j_gene: TRBJ1-2; CDR3nt: TGTGCCAGCAGACCCACATCAGGAGGCTACACCTTC; CDR3aa: CASRPTSGGYTF
d_gene: .; abundance: few; v_gene: TRBV9; j_gene: TRBJ2-2; CDR3nt: TGTGCCAGCAGCGCCCGAGGGAGCGGGTACACCGGGGAGCTGTTTTTT; CDR3aa: CASSARGSGYTGELFF
d_gene: .; abundance: .; v_gene: TRBV29-1; j_gene: TRBJ1-4; CDR3nt: TGCAGCGGGGGTGGGGGGGTACTTGGTGAAAAACTGTTTTTT; CDR3aa: CSGGGGVLGEKLFF
d_gene: TRBD2; abundance: few; v_gene: TRBV20-1; j_gene: TRBJ2-1; CDR3nt: TGCAGTGCTAGAGATTGGACTAGCCCCTACAATGAGCAGTTCTTC; CDR3aa: CSARDWTSPYNEQFF
d_gene: TRBD1; abundance: few; v_gene: TRBV15; j_gene: TRBJ2-3; CDR3nt: TGTGCCACCAGCCGCCGGGACAGGGTGAAAGATACGCAGTATTTT; CDR3aa: CATSRRDRVKDTQYF
d_gene: TRBD1; abundance: many; v_gene: TRBV5-1; j_gene: TRBJ2-1; CDR3nt: TGCGCCAGCCGGGACAGGGACGACAATGAGCAGTTCTTC; CDR3aa: CASRDRDDNEQFF
d_gene: TRBD1; abundance: .; v_gene: TRBV5-1; j_gene: TRBJ1-1; CDR3nt: TGCGCCACCGCACAGGGGATGAACACTGAAGCTTTCTTT; CDR3aa: CATAQGMNTEAFF
d_gene: .; abundance: .; v_gene: TRBV3-1; j_gene: TRBJ1-4; CDR3nt: TGTGCCAGCAGCCAGCCCGGAGGGCTCGGGGAAAAACTGGTTTTT; CDR3aa: CASSQPGGLGEKLVF
d_gene: .; abundance: many; v_gene: TRBV24-1; j_gene: TRBJ2-1; CDR3nt: TGTGCCACCAGTGGCGACCTCGATGAGCAGTTCTTC; CDR3aa: CATSGDLDEQFF
d_gene: .; abundance: .; v_gene: TRBV12-3/TRBV12-4; j_gene: TRBJ2-5; CDR3nt: TGTGCCAGCAGTCCCCCGGGACGTCTGGGAGAGACCCAGTACTTC; CDR3aa: CASSPPGRLGETQYF
d_gene: TRBD2; abundance: many; v_gene: TRBV29-1; j_gene: TRBJ2-1; CDR3nt: TGCAGCCACGTTAGCGGGAGCATCTACAATGAGCAGTTCTTC; CDR3aa: CSHVSGSIYNEQFF
d_gene: TRBD1; abundance: .; v_gene: TRBV7-8; j_gene: TRBJ2-1; CDR3nt: TGTGCCAGCAGCCATCGCAGACAGGGGTCAAATGAGCAGTTCTTC; CDR3aa: CASSHRRQGSNEQFF
d_gene: .; abundance: .; v_gene: TRBV12-3/TRBV12-4; j_gene: TRBJ2-1; CDR3nt: TGTGCCAGCAGTTTACGAGTTTTGGGGGAGCAGTTCTTC; CDR3aa: CASSLRVLGEQFF
d_gene: TRBD1; abundance: few; v_gene: TRBV12-3/TRBV12-4; j_gene: TRBJ1-5; CDR3nt: TGTGCCAGCAGACCTTCCGGGACAGGGTCGAATCAGCCCCAGCATTTT; CDR3aa: CASRPSGTGSNQPQHF
d_gene: TRBD2; abundance: many; v_gene: TRBV5-6; j_gene: TRBJ2-1; CDR3nt: TGTGCCAGCAGGGCGAAGGAGCGGGACCTTTACAATGAGCAGTTCTTC; CDR3aa: CASRAKERDLYNEQFF
d_gene: .; abundance: many; v_gene: TRBV7-2; j_gene: TRBJ2-1; CDR3nt: TGTGCCAGCAGCTTAGCCGTGACTCCGTCGAGGGCCTACAATGAGCAGTTCTTC; CDR3aa: CASSLAVTPSRAYNEQFF
d_gene: .; abundance: .; v_gene: TRBV18; j_gene: TRBJ1-4; CDR3nt: TGTGCCAGCTCACCACGGGGGGACGAAAAACTGTTTTTT; CDR3aa: CASSPRGDEKLFF
d_gene: .; abundance: many; v_gene: TRBV12-3/TRBV12-4; j_gene: TRBJ2-3; CDR3nt: TGTGCCAGCAGCCGAGGATCAGATACGCAGTATTTT; CDR3aa: CASSRGSDTQYF
d_gene: TRBD2; abundance: .; v_gene: TRBV20-1; j_gene: TRBJ2-5; CDR3nt: TGCAGTGCCCAGACTAGCGGGATTCGACAAGAGACCCAGTACTTC; CDR3aa: CSAQTSGIRQETQYF
d_gene: .; abundance: .; v_gene: TRBV6-5; j_gene: TRBJ1-6; CDR3nt: TGTGCCAGCAGTTCAACAGGGAGCTCCTATAATTCACCCCTCCACTTT; CDR3aa: CASSSTGSSYNSPLHF
d_gene: TRBD1; abundance: few; v_gene: TRBV4-2; j_gene: TRBJ2-1; CDR3nt: TGTGCCAGCAGCCAAGGGACAGGGGGCGCGGACTACAATGAGCAGTTCTTC; CDR3aa: CASSQGTGGADYNEQFF
d_gene: TRBD2; abundance: many; v_gene: TRBV4-2; j_gene: TRBJ2-5; CDR3nt: TGTGCCAGCAGCCAAGATCTTACTAGCGGGCTGGAGACCCAGTACTTC; CDR3aa: CASSQDLTSGLETQYF
d_gene: TRBD1; abundance: once; v_gene: TRBV5-1; j_gene: TRBJ1-6; CDR3nt: TGCGCCAGCAGCCGTGAATTGACAGGGACAAATTCACCCCTCCACTTT; CDR3aa: CASSRELTGTNSPLHF